This is a list of T cell receptor beta chains from one sample in a study of shared clonotypes between healthy human individuals. Sequencing used immunoSEQ multiplex PCR; TCRdb keeps in-frame clones, though not all of them. The data contain roughly 1.5 million clones, under 99% of them singletons. Sequenced material: naive CD4+ T cells sorted from blood. The receptors here all came from a man younger than 45 in good health. Each CDR3 is given with its conserved first and last residue. Each record gives: J gene, V gene, clone size, D gene, CDR3 protein, CDR3 DNA. The D gene is left open where the match is weak. The listing skips clone size in some rows; elsewhere it reads once, few, many or a size class.

j_call: TRBJ2-2
v_call: TRBV5-1
clone_size: -
d_call: -
cdr3_aa: CASSREVGGELFF
cdr3_nt: TGCGCCAGCAGCCGCGAGGTAGGCGGGGAGCTGTTTTTT

j_call: TRBJ2-3
v_call: TRBV19
clone_size: -
d_call: TRBD1
cdr3_aa: CASSRDRTDTQYF
cdr3_nt: TGTGCCAGTAGTAGGGACAGAACAGATACGCAGTATTTT

j_call: TRBJ2-4
v_call: TRBV21-1
clone_size: -
d_call: -
cdr3_aa: CASSTRTGELAKNIQYF
cdr3_nt: TGTGCCAGCAGCACGCGGACAGGGGAGTTGGCCAAAAACATTCAGTACTTC

j_call: TRBJ2-7
v_call: TRBV5-4
clone_size: once
d_call: -
cdr3_aa: CASSFNHGVQYF
cdr3_nt: TGTGCCAGCAGCTTTAACCATGGTGTGCAGTACTTC

j_call: TRBJ2-3
v_call: TRBV18
clone_size: -
d_call: -
cdr3_aa: CASSPLAEADTQYF
cdr3_nt: TGTGCCAGCTCACCATTGGCGGAGGCAGATACGCAGTATTTT

j_call: TRBJ2-7
v_call: TRBV5-4
clone_size: -
d_call: TRBD1
cdr3_aa: CASRHNRGTTYEQYF
cdr3_nt: TGTGCCAGCAGGCATAACAGGGGGACAACCTACGAGCAGTACTTC

j_call: TRBJ2-7
v_call: TRBV5-1
clone_size: once
d_call: -
cdr3_aa: CASSSGLDGAPYEQYF
cdr3_nt: TGCGCCAGCAGCTCAGGGCTAGACGGAGCCCCCTACGAGCAGTACTTC

j_call: TRBJ2-3
v_call: TRBV27
clone_size: -
d_call: -
cdr3_aa: CASARSTDTQYF
cdr3_nt: TGTGCCAGCGCCAGAAGCACAGATACGCAGTATTTT

j_call: TRBJ1-4
v_call: TRBV29-1
clone_size: -
d_call: -
cdr3_aa: CSVELAGTTTEKLFF
cdr3_nt: TGCAGCGTTGAACTAGCCGGGACAACTACCGAAAAACTGTTTTTT

j_call: TRBJ1-2
v_call: TRBV7-2
clone_size: -
d_call: -
cdr3_aa: CASSLARRDGYTF
cdr3_nt: TGTGCCAGCAGCTTAGCCAGGAGAGATGGCTACACCTTC

j_call: TRBJ2-1
v_call: TRBV6-6
clone_size: -
d_call: -
cdr3_aa: CASSQWGLNLYNEQFF
cdr3_nt: TGTGCCAGCAGTCAGTGGGGACTGAACCTCTACAATGAGCAGTTCTTC

j_call: TRBJ1-5
v_call: TRBV4-3
clone_size: -
d_call: -
cdr3_aa: CASSQVAHSNQPQHF
cdr3_nt: TGCGCCAGCAGCCAAGTCGCCCATAGCAATCAGCCCCAGCATTTT